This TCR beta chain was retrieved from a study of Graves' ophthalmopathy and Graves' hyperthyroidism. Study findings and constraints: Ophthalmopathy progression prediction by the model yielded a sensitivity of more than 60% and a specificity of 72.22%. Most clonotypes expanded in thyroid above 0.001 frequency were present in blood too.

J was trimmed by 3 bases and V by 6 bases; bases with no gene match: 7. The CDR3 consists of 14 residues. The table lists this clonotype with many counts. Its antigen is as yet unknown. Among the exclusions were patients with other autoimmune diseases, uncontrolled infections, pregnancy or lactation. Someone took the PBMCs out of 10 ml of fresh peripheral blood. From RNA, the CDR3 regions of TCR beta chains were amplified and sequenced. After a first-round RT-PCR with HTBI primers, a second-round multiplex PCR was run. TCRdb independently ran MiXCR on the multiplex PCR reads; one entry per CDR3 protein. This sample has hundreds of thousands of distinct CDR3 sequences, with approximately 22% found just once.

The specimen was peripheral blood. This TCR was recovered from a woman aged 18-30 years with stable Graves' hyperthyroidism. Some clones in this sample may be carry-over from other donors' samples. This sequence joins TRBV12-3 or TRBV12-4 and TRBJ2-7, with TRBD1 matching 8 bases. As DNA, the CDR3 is TGTGCCAGCAGCCTCGGACAGGGCGTCTACGAGCAGTACTTC. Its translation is CASSLGQGVYEQYF.